This T cell receptor (beta chain) was sequenced during a study of blood T cell repertoires in COVID-19. In the study's own analysis: Nucleated cell counts were estimated from reference gene primer amplification. The repertoire was sequenced with immunoSEQ multiplex PCR; TCRdb's copy has only in-frame clones and lacks some. V and J calls and clone size are those listed in that table; D and trimming were worked out from the DNA. Altogether 250,000 to 350,000 clones are present, about 93% being singletons, with the ten largest covering 6.5% to 8%. The receptor comes from a woman under 40 with COVID-19, enrolled during active disease. Material for sequencing was peripheral blood.

CDR3 in amino acids: CASSGQGVSEAFF. The CDR3 DNA sequence: TGTGCCAGCAGTGGACAGGGAGTGAGCGAAGCTTTCTTT. The V gene is TRBV25-1, the J gene TRBJ1-1, with TRBD1 identical over 7 bases. Germline assignment: CDR1 MGHDK and CDR2 SYGVNS. Trimming at V came to 4 bases and at J to 8 bases, leaving 7 bases not matched to a gene. The CDR3 is 13 amino acids.